This section outlines one T cell receptor (beta chain) sequence together with its context. This clone was found once. Its cognate antigen has yet to be identified. Within one base of it there is no much larger clone, and no base qualities were kept. This specimen comes from a study of human thymus T cells (TCRdb year 2020). Broadly, across the study: The study described the TCR alpha and beta repertoires in eight or nine infant thymus samples and a few matching peripheral blood samples. Donor ages ranged from roughly 7 to 244 days, and the cohort comprised about six male and a couple of female infants. Overall results and qualifications from the work: Both the thymic and the peripheral blood repertoires appeared to show biased V and J gene segment usage. On average, thymus samples gave 650,000 to 850,000 unique TCRB clonotypes, whereas blood samples gave roughly 84,000. Highly overlapping thymic TCR repertoires among unrelated individuals were reported in the related research.

TCRB and TCRAD loci were amplified from a standardized quantity of quality-controlled genomic DNA using the immunoSEQ multiplex PCR assay. The amplicons spanned the V(D)J region and were long enough to cover the CDR3 and allow V and J genes to be identified. Amplicon sequencing was performed on an Illumina platform through the commercial immunoSEQ service. In the original analysis: Primer bias and sequencing errors were corrected as previously described, and TCRAD and TCRB definitions were based on the IMGT database. immunoSEQ Analyzer 3.0 and VDJTools were used for repertoire analysis, which covered basic statistics, V/J segment usage, diversity estimates, rarefaction and pairwise overlap. To estimate diversity, the Chao1, ChaoE, Efron-Thisted, Shannon and inverse Simpson indices were applied, and diversity was also estimated on datasets down-sampled to the smallest sample. Repertoire overlap was assessed by strict matching of CDR3 nucleotide sequence, V gene and J gene, and clustering was done by Jaccard-based multidimensional scaling. The source is immuneACCESS, and TCRdb retained only in-frame sequences with V and J called. Part of the clones is not carried over; for the studies checked, unresolved V genes explain less than half of this, and the remainder is unexplained. That table supplies the V and J calls and clone size; D and trimming were determined from the DNA. In all, the sample holds about 78,000 clones, and around 96% of those were seen once. 0.025% to 0.04% of the sample is in the top ten clones.

From a lookup of the germline V gene, CDR1 and CDR2 are MDHEN and SYDVKM. CDR3 length: 13 amino acids, cysteine to phenylalanine. Only the CDR3 part of the read is kept: 39 bases, read in frame from the first base. V loses 6 bases of germline sequence and J loses 3 bases, and the interval between the two ends is 9 bases. Thymus tissue was obtained as surgical resects removed during corrective cardiac surgery. In Finland, the donors were immunologically healthy infants who were having open corrective cardiac surgery for congenital heart defects. Thymocytes were released mechanically from tissue and stored at -70 °C as pellets of about 8.5-31 million cells. A QIAsymphony instrument was used to extract genomic DNA from frozen cell pellets.

Sequenced sample: thymus tissue. Recombination linked TRBV28 to TRBJ1-3, with the identity of the D gene unclear. This TCR was sampled from a boy less than two years old with a congenital heart defect but otherwise immunologically healthy. The CDR3 is CASRGWIGNTIYF. The DNA sequence is given as TGTGCCAGCAGGGGATGGATTGGAAACACCATATATTTT.